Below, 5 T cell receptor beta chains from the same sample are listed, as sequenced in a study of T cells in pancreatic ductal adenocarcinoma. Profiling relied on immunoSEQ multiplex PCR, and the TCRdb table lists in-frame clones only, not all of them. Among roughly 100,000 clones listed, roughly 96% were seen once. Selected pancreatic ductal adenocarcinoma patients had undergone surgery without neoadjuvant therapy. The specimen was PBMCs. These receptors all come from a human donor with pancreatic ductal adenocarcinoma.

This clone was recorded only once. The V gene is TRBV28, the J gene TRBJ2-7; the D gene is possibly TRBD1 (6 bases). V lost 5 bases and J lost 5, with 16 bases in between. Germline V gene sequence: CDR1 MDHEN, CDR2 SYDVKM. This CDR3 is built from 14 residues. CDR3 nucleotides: TGTGCCAGCAGTATCCCGGGACATTCGAACGAGCAGTACTTC. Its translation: CASSIPGHSNEQYF.

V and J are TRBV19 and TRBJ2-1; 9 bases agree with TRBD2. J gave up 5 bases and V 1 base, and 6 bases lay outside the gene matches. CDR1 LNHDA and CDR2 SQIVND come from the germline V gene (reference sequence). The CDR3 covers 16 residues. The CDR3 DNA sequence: TGTGCCAGTAGTATAGTCGGACTAGCGAGAAACAATGAGCAGTTCTTC. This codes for CASSIVGLARNNEQFF.

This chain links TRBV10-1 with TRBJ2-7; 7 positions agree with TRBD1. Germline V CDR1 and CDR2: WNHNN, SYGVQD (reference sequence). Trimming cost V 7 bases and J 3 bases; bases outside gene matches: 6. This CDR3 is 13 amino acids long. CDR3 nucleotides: TGCGCCAGCAAGGGGACAGAAGACTACGAGCAGTACTTC. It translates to CASKGTEDYEQYF.

The CDR3 DNA follows: TGTGCCAGCAGCTTAGCAGAGCGAAAACTGTTTTTT. Protein: CASSLAERKLFF. The chain carries TRBV7-9 and TRBJ1-4; no clear D. The CDR3 length is 12 residues. The germline V gene encodes CDR1 SEHNR and CDR2 FQNEAQ (reference sequence). Deletions cut 0 bases from V and 10 bases from J, with 6 bases between.

The CDR3 sequence: CASSRDVGETQYF. The CDR3 region has the DNA TGCGCCAGCAGCCGGGATGTGGGAGAGACCCAGTACTTC. The genes are TRBV5-1 and TRBJ2-5, with a weak D call TRBD2 (5 bases). This CDR3 spans 13 amino acids. Germline values: CDR1 SGHRS, CDR2 YFSETQ. Between the trimmed V and J ends, which lost 4 bases and 4 bases, there was a span of 11 bases.